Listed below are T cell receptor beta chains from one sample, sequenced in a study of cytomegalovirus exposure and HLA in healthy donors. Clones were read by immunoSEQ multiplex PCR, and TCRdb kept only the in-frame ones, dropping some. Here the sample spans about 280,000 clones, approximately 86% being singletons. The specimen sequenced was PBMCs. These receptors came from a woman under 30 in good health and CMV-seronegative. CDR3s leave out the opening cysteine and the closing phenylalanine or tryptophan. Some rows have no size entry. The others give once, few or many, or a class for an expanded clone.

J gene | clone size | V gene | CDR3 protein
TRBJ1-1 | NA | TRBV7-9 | ATGHTNTEAF
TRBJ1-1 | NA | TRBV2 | ASSEIPQNTEAF
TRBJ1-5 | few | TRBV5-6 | ASHPSDSNQPQH
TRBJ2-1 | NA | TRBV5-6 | ASSWTGTSGRYNEQF
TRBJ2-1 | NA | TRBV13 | ASSTLGAVYNEQF
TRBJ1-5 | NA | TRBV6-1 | ASSPSRVEQPQH
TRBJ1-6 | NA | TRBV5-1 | ASSPTTGAGSPLH
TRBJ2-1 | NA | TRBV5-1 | ASSPHYLAGGNEQF
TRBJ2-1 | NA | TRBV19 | ASSIAASGYNEQF
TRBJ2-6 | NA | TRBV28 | ASSLGGHWSSGANVLT
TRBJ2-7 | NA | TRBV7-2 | ASSLDPGQDYEQY
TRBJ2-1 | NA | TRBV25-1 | ASSIDTYNEQF
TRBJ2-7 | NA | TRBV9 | ASSAEGVGGEQY
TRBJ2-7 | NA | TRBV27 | ASSPGTSGRVYYEQY
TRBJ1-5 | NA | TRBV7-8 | ASSHRTEPLFGQPQH
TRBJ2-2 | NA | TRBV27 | ASSLRPGLAGGGTGELF
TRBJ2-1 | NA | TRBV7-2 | ASSLDIAGSPYNEQF
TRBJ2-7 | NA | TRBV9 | ASSVDSRSSPPQY
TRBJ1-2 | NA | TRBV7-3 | ASSSSGPANYGYT
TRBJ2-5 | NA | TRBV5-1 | ASSLGRQGGETQY
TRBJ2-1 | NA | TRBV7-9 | ASSDDSEQF
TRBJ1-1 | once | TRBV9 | ASSPTWGHGEAF
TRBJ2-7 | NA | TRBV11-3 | ASSSERGSGTSGSYEQY
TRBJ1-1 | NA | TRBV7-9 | ASSLTRPLDAF
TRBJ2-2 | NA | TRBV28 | ASKRDRRTGELF
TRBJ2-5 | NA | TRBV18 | ASSPPDRAQTQY
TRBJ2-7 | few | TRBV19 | ASAAGVYEQY
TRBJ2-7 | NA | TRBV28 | ASSSTGTLDYEQY
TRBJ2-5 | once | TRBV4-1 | ASSQGLAETQY
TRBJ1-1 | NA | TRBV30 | ALGQTLVEAF
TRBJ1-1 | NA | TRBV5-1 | ASSSGQENTEAF
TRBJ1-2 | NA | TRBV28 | ASRISGGAGGYT